This T cell receptor (beta chain) was identified during a study of cytomegalovirus exposure and HLA in healthy donors. Only a few counts were recorded for this clone. The target antigen is unknown. The CDR3 spans 14 residues. Germline loops: CDR1 LGHNA, CDR2 YSLEER. J lost 7 bases, V lost 4 bases, and 5 bases had no gene match. Findings of the study overall: Follow-up analysis seemed to connect common viral pathogens with several of the most significant clusters identified.

The PCR ran on 60 Vbeta and 13 Jbeta primers. Some clones are missing from TCRdb's copy, which holds only in-frame ones; the method was immunoSEQ multiplex PCR. The sample holds around 150,000 clones, around three quarters seen once. This TCR was sampled from a middle-aged man in good health and CMV-seropositive. The sample consisted of PBMCs. This chain links TRBV4-3 with TRBJ1-4; 8 nucleotides match TRBD1. The CDR3 nucleotides are TGCGCCAGCAGCCCAGGACAGGGCCCTGAAAAACTGTTTTTT. Encoded protein: CASSPGQGPEKLFF.